This is a list of T cell receptor beta chains from one sample in a study of vaccination and CD4 T cells after COVID-19. A single record per CDR3 protein comes from TCRdb applying MiXCR to the PCR reads. Of 10,000 to 15,000 distinct CDR3 sequences listed, roughly 61% are singletons. These receptors' targets are unknown. Sequenced material: CD4+ T cells from blood, cultured in vitro. The receptor source for this set is a human donor who had recovered from COVID-19. CDR3s include the opening cysteine and the closing phenylalanine or tryptophan. The order of the fields is J gene, D gene, clone size, V gene, CDR3 DNA, CDR3 protein. The D gene is left open where the match is weak. Expanded clones are given a class, and other clones once, few, many or no size at all.

j_call: TRBJ1-2; d_call: .; clone_size: few; v_call: TRBV7-8; cdr3_nt: TGTGCCAGCAGCGGCCTGGCGGGGATCTATGGCTACACCTTC; cdr3_aa: CASSGLAGIYGYTF
j_call: TRBJ2-3; d_call: .; clone_size: .; v_call: TRBV7-3; cdr3_nt: TGTGCCAGCAGCAAACAGGGAAACACAGATACGCAGTATTTT; cdr3_aa: CASSKQGNTDTQYF
j_call: TRBJ2-5; d_call: .; clone_size: .; v_call: TRBV28; cdr3_nt: TGTGCCAGCAGTTTCGGGGGTAAACAAGAGACCCAGTACTTC; cdr3_aa: CASSFGGKQETQYF
j_call: TRBJ2-5; d_call: .; clone_size: .; v_call: TRBV7-2; cdr3_nt: TGTGCCAGCAGCCAGGGCAGGGGCGGCCAGACCCAGTACTTC; cdr3_aa: CASSQGRGGQTQYF
j_call: TRBJ2-5; d_call: TRBD1; clone_size: .; v_call: TRBV2; cdr3_nt: TGTGCCAGCAGTGCGGGACAGGACGGGGAGACCCAGTACTTC; cdr3_aa: CASSAGQDGETQYF
j_call: TRBJ1-2; d_call: .; clone_size: .; v_call: TRBV15; cdr3_nt: TGTGCCACCAGCAGAGATATCTTGAACAGACGCTCTAACTATGGCTACACCTTC; cdr3_aa: CATSRDILNRRSNYGYTF
j_call: TRBJ2-7; d_call: .; clone_size: few; v_call: TRBV20-1; cdr3_nt: TGCAGTGCTAGGCTTGGCGCGACGCACCAGACGTTTTACGAGCAGTACTTC; cdr3_aa: CSARLGATHQTFYEQYF
j_call: TRBJ2-5; d_call: TRBD1; clone_size: .; v_call: TRBV5-8; cdr3_nt: TGTGCCAGCAGCCGCAGACAGGGTCAAGAGACCCAGTACTTC; cdr3_aa: CASSRRQGQETQYF
j_call: TRBJ1-1; d_call: TRBD1; clone_size: .; v_call: TRBV7-9; cdr3_nt: TGTGCCAGCAGCCTAAGGACAGGGTTCCTCCAGAACACTGAAGCTTTCTTT; cdr3_aa: CASSLRTGFLQNTEAFF
j_call: TRBJ1-1; d_call: .; clone_size: .; v_call: TRBV7-9; cdr3_nt: TGTGCCAGCAGCCGGTGGGGTGAGGATCTCGGGGAAGCTTTCTTT; cdr3_aa: CASSRWGEDLGEAFF
j_call: TRBJ2-3; d_call: .; clone_size: .; v_call: TRBV20-1; cdr3_nt: TGCAGTGCTACAAAGCGCGCCTCTAGCACAGATACGCAGTATTTT; cdr3_aa: CSATKRASSTDTQYF
j_call: TRBJ2-2; d_call: TRBD2; clone_size: once; v_call: TRBV10-3; cdr3_nt: TGTGCCACCTCGGGAGGAGGGAGCGGGACCGGGGAGCTGTTTTTT; cdr3_aa: CATSGGGSGTGELFF
j_call: TRBJ2-1; d_call: TRBD2; clone_size: medium-sized; v_call: TRBV7-2; cdr3_nt: TGTGCCAGCAGCCGAGGACTAGCGGAATACAATGAGCAGTTCTTC; cdr3_aa: CASSRGLAEYNEQFF
j_call: TRBJ2-1; d_call: TRBD2; clone_size: .; v_call: TRBV7-9; cdr3_nt: TGTGCCAGCAACGGGGGGGGGGACGGCCGAAATGAGCAGTTCTTC; cdr3_aa: CASNGGGDGRNEQFF
j_call: TRBJ2-2; d_call: TRBD2; clone_size: .; v_call: TRBV5-1; cdr3_nt: TGCGCCAGCAGCTTGCGGGCTAGCGGGACTTACGGGGAGCTGTTTTTT; cdr3_aa: CASSLRASGTYGELFF
j_call: TRBJ2-7; d_call: TRBD1; clone_size: .; v_call: TRBV19; cdr3_nt: TGTGCCAGTAGTAGCCGCTGGACAGGGCCCCACGAGCAGTACTTC; cdr3_aa: CASSSRWTGPHEQYF
j_call: TRBJ2-7; d_call: .; clone_size: .; v_call: TRBV20-1; cdr3_nt: TGCAGTGCTGTGGAAGGAGATTTGTACGAGCAGTACTTC; cdr3_aa: CSAVEGDLYEQYF
j_call: TRBJ2-1; d_call: .; clone_size: few; v_call: TRBV20-1; cdr3_nt: TGCAGTGCTAGAGATTTCACTTCTAGACGAGGGAATGAGCAGTTCTTC; cdr3_aa: CSARDFTSRRGNEQFF
j_call: TRBJ2-1; d_call: .; clone_size: few; v_call: TRBV20-1; cdr3_nt: TGCAGTGCCATCGTGGACCAGACTAACAATGAGCAGTTCTTC; cdr3_aa: CSAIVDQTNNEQFF
j_call: TRBJ1-5; d_call: TRBD1; clone_size: few; v_call: TRBV20-1; cdr3_nt: TGCAGTGCTAGGGGACAGGGAGTGGGAAATCAGCCCCAGCATTTT; cdr3_aa: CSARGQGVGNQPQHF
j_call: TRBJ2-7; d_call: TRBD1; clone_size: .; v_call: TRBV6-1; cdr3_nt: TGTGCCAGCAGTGATCGGACAGGGGCGTCCCTAGGCAAGCAGTACTTC; cdr3_aa: CASSDRTGASLGKQYF
j_call: TRBJ1-2; d_call: TRBD1; clone_size: .; v_call: TRBV29-1; cdr3_nt: TGCAGCGTTGAAGTCTTGGATACAGGGGCACTTTATGGCTACACCTTC; cdr3_aa: CSVEVLDTGALYGYTF
j_call: TRBJ1-2; d_call: .; clone_size: .; v_call: TRBV20-1; cdr3_nt: TGCAGTGCTAGAGATGGGGGGGACTCCACTAACTATGGCTACACCTTC; cdr3_aa: CSARDGGDSTNYGYTF
j_call: TRBJ1-4; d_call: .; clone_size: .; v_call: TRBV7-8; cdr3_nt: TGTGCCAGCAGCTTCACAGGGGAAAAACTGTTTTTT; cdr3_aa: CASSFTGEKLFF
j_call: TRBJ1-2; d_call: .; clone_size: .; v_call: TRBV7-2; cdr3_nt: TGTGCCAGCAGCCCCACCTTGGGGGCGTACAGTGGTGGCTACACCTTC; cdr3_aa: CASSPTLGAYSGGYTF
j_call: TRBJ2-5; d_call: TRBD1; clone_size: .; v_call: TRBV6-1; cdr3_nt: TGTGCCAGCAGCCTACAGGGGACCTCCCTCCAAGAGACCCAGTACTTC; cdr3_aa: CASSLQGTSLQETQYF
j_call: TRBJ1-1; d_call: .; clone_size: few; v_call: TRBV5-1; cdr3_nt: TGCGCCAGCAGCGCCATCGCTGGGATGAACACTGAAGCTTTCTTT; cdr3_aa: CASSAIAGMNTEAFF
j_call: TRBJ2-3; d_call: TRBD2; clone_size: .; v_call: TRBV20-1; cdr3_nt: TGCAGTGCCACTAGCGGGGGGTACACAGATACGCAGTATTTT; cdr3_aa: CSATSGGYTDTQYF
j_call: TRBJ1-5; d_call: .; clone_size: .; v_call: TRBV19; cdr3_nt: TGTGCCAGTAGCCGGGACGGAGCTTATAGCAATCAGCCCCAGCATTTT; cdr3_aa: CASSRDGAYSNQPQHF
j_call: TRBJ2-1; d_call: TRBD2; clone_size: .; v_call: TRBV6-2/TRBV6-3; cdr3_nt: TGTGCCAGCACACGGACTAGCGGGAGGGACCCATCCTACAATGAGCAGTTCTTC; cdr3_aa: CASTRTSGRDPSYNEQFF
j_call: TRBJ1-5; d_call: .; clone_size: .; v_call: TRBV27; cdr3_nt: TGTGCCAGCAGTTTAAACGGCAATCAGCCCCAGCATTTT; cdr3_aa: CASSLNGNQPQHF
j_call: TRBJ1-1; d_call: TRBD1; clone_size: few; v_call: TRBV5-1; cdr3_nt: TGCGCCAGCAGCTTAGTCACAGGGGGCAGTGCTGAAGCTTTCTTT; cdr3_aa: CASSLVTGGSAEAFF
j_call: TRBJ2-3; d_call: .; clone_size: once; v_call: TRBV7-2; cdr3_nt: TGTGCCAGCAGCCTGCCTAGCACAGATACGCAGTATTTT; cdr3_aa: CASSLPSTDTQYF
j_call: TRBJ1-5; d_call: .; clone_size: few; v_call: TRBV20-1; cdr3_nt: TGCAGTGCTAGGGGCAGGGAAAGCCAGCCCCAGCATTTT; cdr3_aa: CSARGRESQPQHF
j_call: TRBJ1-3; d_call: .; clone_size: .; v_call: TRBV7-9; cdr3_nt: TGTGCCAGCAGCTTAGGGGTTGAGTCGGGAAACACCATATATTTT; cdr3_aa: CASSLGVESGNTIYF
j_call: TRBJ2-7; d_call: .; clone_size: .; v_call: TRBV7-7; cdr3_nt: TGTGCTAGCAGCTCCAGTTATGGGGACGAGCAGTACTTC; cdr3_aa: CASSSSYGDEQYF
j_call: TRBJ1-6; d_call: TRBD1; clone_size: .; v_call: TRBV10-1; cdr3_nt: TGCGCCAGCAGTGCCTCCGGGACAGGGAATTCACCCCTCCACTTT; cdr3_aa: CASSASGTGNSPLHF
j_call: TRBJ1-5; d_call: .; clone_size: few; v_call: TRBV2; cdr3_nt: TGTGCCAGCAGTGAATCATTTGGAAATCAGCCCCAGCATTTT; cdr3_aa: CASSESFGNQPQHF
j_call: TRBJ1-5; d_call: TRBD1; clone_size: few; v_call: TRBV20-1; cdr3_nt: TGCAGTGCTGACGGGACAGCTCATAGCAATCAGCCCCAGCATTTT; cdr3_aa: CSADGTAHSNQPQHF
j_call: TRBJ1-6; d_call: .; clone_size: .; v_call: TRBV10-3; cdr3_nt: TGTGCCATCAGTGAGTCGGTCAGGAGCTCCTATAATTCACCCCTCCACTTT; cdr3_aa: CAISESVRSSYNSPLHF
j_call: TRBJ1-3; d_call: TRBD1; clone_size: few; v_call: TRBV29-1; cdr3_nt: TGCAGCGTAAGCGACAGGGCTGGAAACACCATATATTTT; cdr3_aa: CSVSDRAGNTIYF
j_call: TRBJ1-1; d_call: TRBD1; clone_size: .; v_call: TRBV20-1; cdr3_nt: TGCAGTGCTCCCCCCCAGGGGGGGGCGGCTTTCTTT; cdr3_aa: CSAPPQGGAAFF
j_call: TRBJ1-2; d_call: .; clone_size: .; v_call: TRBV19; cdr3_nt: TGTGCCAGTTCTCCAGGGCCAGCTAACTATGGCTACACCTTC; cdr3_aa: CASSPGPANYGYTF
j_call: TRBJ1-2; d_call: TRBD1; clone_size: .; v_call: TRBV6-2/TRBV6-3; cdr3_nt: TGTGCCAGCAGAGGCACAGGGGATGGTCACGGCTACACCTTC; cdr3_aa: CASRGTGDGHGYTF
j_call: TRBJ1-4; d_call: .; clone_size: .; v_call: TRBV24-1; cdr3_nt: TGTGCCACCAGTGATGGGTACAACGAAAAACTGTTTTTT; cdr3_aa: CATSDGYNEKLFF
j_call: TRBJ2-3; d_call: .; clone_size: once; v_call: TRBV20-1; cdr3_nt: TGCAGTGCTCTCGATACAGATACGCAGTATTTT; cdr3_aa: CSALDTDTQYF
j_call: TRBJ1-6; d_call: .; clone_size: .; v_call: TRBV5-3; cdr3_nt: TGTGCCAGCAGCTTGCGGGGGAGCTCCTATAACTCACCCCTCCACTTT; cdr3_aa: CASSLRGSSYNSPLHF
j_call: TRBJ2-5; d_call: TRBD2; clone_size: .; v_call: TRBV5-4; cdr3_nt: TGTGCCAGCAGCCCAGGGACTAGCGGGTGGTCAGAGACCCAGTACTTC; cdr3_aa: CASSPGTSGWSETQYF
j_call: TRBJ2-5; d_call: TRBD1; clone_size: few; v_call: TRBV10-3; cdr3_nt: TGTGCCATCAGAGGGACAGGAGAGACCCAGTACTTC; cdr3_aa: CAIRGTGETQYF